These 17 T cell receptor beta chains originate from one sample sequenced in a study of T cell changes during pregnancy in multiple sclerosis. TCRdb's table, derived via immunoSEQ multiplex PCR, lists solely in-frame clones and lacks some. The repertoire holds 93,000 or so clones, with 92% as singletons. Sequences were derived from peripheral blood, sampled after pregnancy. These receptors were obtained from a female donor with multiple sclerosis, enrolled in a pregnancy study.

The rearrangement joins TRBV7-8 to TRBJ2-1, with a tentative D call TRBD2 (6 bases). The germline V gene encodes CDR1 SGHVS and CDR2 FQNEAQ. Trimming pared 4 bases from V and 6 bases from J, leaving 16 bases between. The CDR3 contains 15 residues. For the CDR3, the DNA is TGTGCCAGCAGCTATCATCGGGACTTCCCCAATGAGCAGTTCTTC. Protein: CASSYHRDFPNEQFF. Together with reference TRBV7-8 and TRBJ2-1, the CDR3 gives the full variable domain: GAGVSQSPRYKVAKRGQDVALRCDPISGHVSLFWYQQALGQGPEFLTYFQNEAQLDKSGLPSDRFFAERPEGSVSTLKIQRTQQEDSAVYLCASSYHRDFPNEQFFGPGTRLTVL.

As for this clone: The junction departs from germline at one end; a sequencing error may be responsible. The chain links TRBV27 to TRBJ1-1; 11 bases line up with TRBD1. Germline V CDR1 and CDR2: MNHEY, SMNVEV (reference sequence). This CDR3 region has 15 residues. CDR3 in DNA: TGTGCCAGCCGTTTCCCGGGACAGGGGGTTTTAGAAGCTTTCTTT. It is translated as CASRFPGQGVLEAFF.

This chain joins TRBV4-1 and TRBJ1-2, with 8 bases lining up with TRBD1. Germline V gives CDR1 MGHRA, CDR2 YSYEKL. CDR3 size: 17 residues. V lost 0 bases and J lost 1; bases outside the gene matches: 7. CDR3 sequence (DNA): TGCGCCAGCAGCCAAGATCGGGCAGGGGGCCTTAACTATGGCTACACCTTC. Translated: CASSQDRAGGLNYGYTF.

The genes are TRBV9 and TRBJ2-2; TRBD1 aligns across 11 bases. Looked up from germline, CDR1 is SGDLS and CDR2 is YYNGEE. Trimming removed 2 bases from V and 4 bases from J; junction bases left unmatched: 7. This CDR3 is built from 17 residues. The CDR3 coding sequence is TGTGCCAGCAGCGTTCCCGGACAGGGGGCAAGCACCGGGGAGCTGTTTTTT. This codes for CASSVPGQGASTGELFF. Supplemented by reference TRBV9 and TRBJ2-2, the full variable domain reads DSGVTQTPKHLITATGQRVTLRCSPRSGDLSVYWYQQSLDQGLQFLIQYYNGEERAKGNILERFSAQQFPDLHSELNLSSLELGDSALYFCASSVPGQGASTGELFFGEGSRLTVL.

The rearrangement links TRBV28 to TRBJ1-4; 9 nucleotides align to TRBD1. CDR3 length equals 17 residues. V gave up 7 bases and J gave up 4 bases; unmatched junction bases: 13. Germline CDR1 is MDHEN and CDR2 is SYDVKM. This CDR3 reads CASTLMRGTGFNEKLFF. The CDR3 DNA follows: TGTGCCAGCACCCTTATGCGCGGGACAGGGTTTAATGAAAAACTGTTTTTT.

The rearrangement links TRBV21-1 to TRBJ2-7; no check of the table's D call, TRBD2, against the DNA was made. TRBV21-1 is a recognized pseudogene. There are 15 residues in the CDR3. The CDR3 DNA reads TGTGCCAGCAGCAAAGTGACTAGCGGCTCCTACGAGCAGTACTTC. This encodes CASSKVTSGSYEQYF.

In its sample, this clone was seen once. The chain carries TRBV15 and TRBJ2-1; TRBD1 agrees at 7 bases. The V and J ends lost 3 bases and 8 bases, in that order; junction bases with no gene match: 16. This CDR3 region has 17 residues. Germline CDR1 reads LNHNV; CDR2 reads YYDKDF (reference sequence). CDR3: CATSSSPGRQGSHEQFF. CDR3 bases: TGTGCCACCAGCAGTTCCCCGGGAAGACAGGGATCCCATGAGCAGTTCTTC.

This rearrangement joins TRBV11-2 to TRBJ2-1; 10 nucleotides agree with TRBD2. Unmatched junction bases numbered 12, after V lost 0 bases and J lost 7 bases. This CDR3 comprises 18 residues. From germline, CDR1 is SGHAT and CDR2 FQNNGV. The CDR3 DNA follows: TGTGCCAGCAGCTTAGATTGGGAGCGGGAGGGCGCGAGTAATGAGCAGTTCTTC. It translates to CASSLDWEREGASNEQFF.

The chain combines TRBV7-3 with TRBJ2-5; tentatively, D is TRBD2 (7 bases). This CDR3 is 13 amino acids long. V was clipped by 6 bases and J by 4 bases, with 12 bases between them. Germline CDR1 and CDR2: SGHTA and FQGTGA. The chain's CDR3 is CASSFGGPETQYF. The CDR3, as DNA: TGTGCCAGCAGTTTCGGGGGGCCAGAGACCCAGTACTTC.

The chain uses TRBV28 and TRBJ2-3; 11 positions match TRBD1. Trimming removed 7 bases from V and 2 bases from J; junction bases left unmatched: 5. This CDR3 comprises 15 residues. The V gene's germline CDR1 is MDHEN and CDR2 SYDVKM. DNA for the CDR3: TGTGCCAGCATCTCCGGACAGGGGGCCACAGATACGCAGTATTTT. It is translated as CASISGQGATDTQYF.

The chain employs TRBV18 and TRBJ2-1, with 10 positions matching TRBD2. Germline trimming cut 0 bases from V and 7 bases from J; bases unmatched to any gene: 6. This CDR3 comprises 16 residues. The germline V gene encodes CDR1 KGHSH and CDR2 LQKENI. CDR3 nucleotide sequence: TGTGCCAGCTCACCACCACTAGCGGGGTCTGATAATGAGCAGTTCTTC. Its translation: CASSPPLAGSDNEQFF.

The chain links TRBV7-6 to TRBJ1-4; D is undetermined. Germline V gene sequence: CDR1 SGHVS, CDR2 FNYEAQ. The ends were cut back, 0 bases at V and 10 bases at J, with 12 bases in the middle. The CDR3 has 14 amino acids. The chain's CDR3 is CASSLARGQGKLFF. In DNA, the CDR3 is TGTGCCAGCAGCTTAGCGCGGGGTCAAGGAAAACTGTTTTTT.

This chain links TRBV27 with TRBJ1-2, with TRBD1 matching 7 bases. The germline V gene has CDR1 MNHEY and CDR2 SMNVEV (reference sequence). V gave up 5 bases and J gave up 4 bases; unmatched junction bases: 10. This CDR3 region has 15 residues. The CDR3 bases are TGTGCCAGCAGTCCGTACTTGACAGGGAGCTATGGCTACACCTTC. It specifies CASSPYLTGSYGYTF.

This chain links TRBV5-1 with TRBJ2-1; TRBD2 agrees at 10 bases. J lost 4 bases, V lost 1 base, and 5 bases had no gene match. The CDR3 has 16 residues. Germline CDR1 SGHRS, CDR2 YFSETQ. CDR3: CASSLNLAGGYNEQFF. The CDR3 nucleotides are TGCGCCAGCAGCTTGAACTTAGCGGGAGGTTACAATGAGCAGTTCTTC. Drawing the rest from reference TRBV5-1 and TRBJ2-1, the complete variable domain is KAGVTQTPRYLIKTRGQQVTLSCSPISGHRSVSWYQQTPGQGLQFLFEYFSETQRNKGNFPGRFSGRQFSNSRSEMNVSTLELGDSALYLCASSLNLAGGYNEQFFGPGTRLTVL.

The V and J genes are TRBV5-1 and TRBJ1-4; D unresolved. There are 15 residues in the CDR3. Trimming took off 4 bases at V and 0 bases at J, with 10 bases between the two ends. Per germline, CDR1 SGHRS and CDR2 YFSETQ. Here the CDR3 DNA reads TGCGCCAGCAGCCAATTAGGAGCAACTAATGAAAAACTGTTTTTT. This gives the protein CASSQLGATNEKLFF.

The CDR3 sequence: CASAPELETDTQYF. For the CDR3, the DNA is TGTGCTAGTGCCCCCGAGCTCGAAACAGATACGCAGTATTTT. The chain couples TRBV12-5 to TRBJ2-3; D gene uncertain. This CDR3 has 14 residues. Trimming shortened V by 7 bases and J by 3 bases, and 14 bases separated the two germline ends. Germline CDR1 LGHNT, CDR2 FRNRAP.

The chain uses TRBV9 and TRBJ1-6; no definite D call. Germline CDR1 is SGDLS and CDR2 is YYNGEE. CDR3 length: 15 residues. Trimming removed 2 bases from V and 5 bases from J, with 11 bases in between. CDR3 sequence (DNA): TGTGCCAGCAGCGTTCAGACACAGAATAATTCACCCCTCCACTTT. Protein sequence: CASSVQTQNNSPLHF.